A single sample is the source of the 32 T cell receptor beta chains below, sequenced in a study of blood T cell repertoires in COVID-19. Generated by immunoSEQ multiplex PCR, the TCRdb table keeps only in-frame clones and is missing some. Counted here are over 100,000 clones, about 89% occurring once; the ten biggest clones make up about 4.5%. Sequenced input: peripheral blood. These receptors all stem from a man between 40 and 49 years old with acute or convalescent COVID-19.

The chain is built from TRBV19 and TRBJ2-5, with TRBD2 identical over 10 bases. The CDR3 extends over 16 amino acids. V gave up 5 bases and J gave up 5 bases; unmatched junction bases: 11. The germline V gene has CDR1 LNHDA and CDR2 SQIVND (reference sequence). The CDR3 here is CASSQRASGSHETQYF. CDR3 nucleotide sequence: TGTGCCAGTAGTCAAAGGGCTAGCGGGAGCCACGAGACCCAGTACTTC.

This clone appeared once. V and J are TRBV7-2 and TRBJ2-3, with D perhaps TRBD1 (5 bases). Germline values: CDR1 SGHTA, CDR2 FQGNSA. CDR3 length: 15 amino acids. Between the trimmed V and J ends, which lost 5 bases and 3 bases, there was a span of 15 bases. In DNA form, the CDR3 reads TGTGCCAGCAGCCGGGCCACAGGCCTTACAGATACGCAGTATTTT. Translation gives CASSRATGLTDTQYF. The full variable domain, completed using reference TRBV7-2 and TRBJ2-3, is GAGVSQSPSNKVTEKGKDVELRCDPISGHTALYWYRQSLGQGLEFLIYFQGNSAPDKSGLPSDRFSAERTGGSVSTLTIQRTQQEDSAVYLCASSRATGLTDTQYFGPGTRLTVL.

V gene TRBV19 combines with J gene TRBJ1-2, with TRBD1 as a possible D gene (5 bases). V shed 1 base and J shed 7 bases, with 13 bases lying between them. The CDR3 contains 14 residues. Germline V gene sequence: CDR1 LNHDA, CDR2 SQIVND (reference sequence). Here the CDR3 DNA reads TGTGCCAGTAGTATAGGGGGCAGGGATAGTGGCTACACCTTC. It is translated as CASSIGGRDSGYTF.

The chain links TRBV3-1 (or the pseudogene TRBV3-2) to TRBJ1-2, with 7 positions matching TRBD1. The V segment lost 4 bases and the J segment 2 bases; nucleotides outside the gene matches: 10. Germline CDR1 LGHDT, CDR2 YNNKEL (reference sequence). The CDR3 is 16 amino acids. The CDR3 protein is CASSPRLMTGNYGYTF. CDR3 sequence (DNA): TGTGCCAGCAGCCCCCGCCTCATGACAGGGAACTATGGCTACACCTTC.

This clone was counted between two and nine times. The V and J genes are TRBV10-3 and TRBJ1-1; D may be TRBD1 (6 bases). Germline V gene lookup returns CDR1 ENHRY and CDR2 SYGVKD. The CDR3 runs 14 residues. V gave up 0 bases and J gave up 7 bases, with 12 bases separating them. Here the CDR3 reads CAISESLDRLEAFF. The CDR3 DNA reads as TGTGCCATCAGTGAGTCCCTGGACAGACTTGAAGCTTTCTTT.

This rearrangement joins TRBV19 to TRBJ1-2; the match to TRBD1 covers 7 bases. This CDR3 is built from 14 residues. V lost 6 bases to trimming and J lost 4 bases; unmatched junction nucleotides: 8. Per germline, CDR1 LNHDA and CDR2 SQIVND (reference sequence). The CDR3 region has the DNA TGTGCCAGTAGCCCCATGGGACAGCGCTATGGCTACACCTTC. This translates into CASSPMGQRYGYTF.

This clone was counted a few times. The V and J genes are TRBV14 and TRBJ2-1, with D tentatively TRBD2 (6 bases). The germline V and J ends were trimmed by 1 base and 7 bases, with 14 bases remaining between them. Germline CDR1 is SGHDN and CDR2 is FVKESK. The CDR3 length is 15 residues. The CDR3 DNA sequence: TGTGCCAGCAGCCAAGTGAGAGCGGCGGGGAATGAGCAGTTCTTC. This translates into CASSQVRAAGNEQFF.

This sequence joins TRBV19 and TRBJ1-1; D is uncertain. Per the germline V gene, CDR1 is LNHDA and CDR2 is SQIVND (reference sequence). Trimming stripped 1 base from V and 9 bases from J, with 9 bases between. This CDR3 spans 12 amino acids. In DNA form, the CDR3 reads TGTGCCAGTAGTATAGGACTGTCTCAAGCTTTCTTT. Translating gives CASSIGLSQAFF.

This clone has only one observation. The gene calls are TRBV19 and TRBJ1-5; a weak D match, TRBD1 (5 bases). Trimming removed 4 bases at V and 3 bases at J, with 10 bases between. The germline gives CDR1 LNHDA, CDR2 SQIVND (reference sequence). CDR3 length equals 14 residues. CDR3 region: CASSRGLTNQPQHF. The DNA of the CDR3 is TGTGCCAGTAGTAGGGGACTCACCAATCAGCCCCAGCATTTT.

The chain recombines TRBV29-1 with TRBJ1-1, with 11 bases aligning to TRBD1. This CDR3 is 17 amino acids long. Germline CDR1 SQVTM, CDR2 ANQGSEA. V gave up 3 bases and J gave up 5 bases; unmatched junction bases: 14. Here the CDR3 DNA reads TGCAGCGTTGAGAGTAGATGGGGGACAGGGGGACAGACTGAAGCTTTCTTT. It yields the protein CSVESRWGTGGQTEAFF.

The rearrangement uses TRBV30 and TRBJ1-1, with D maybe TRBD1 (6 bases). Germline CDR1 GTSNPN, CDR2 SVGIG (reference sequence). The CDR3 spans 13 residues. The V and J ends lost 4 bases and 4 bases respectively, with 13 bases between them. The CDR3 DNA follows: TGTGCCTGGATTCGGGGGGCAGGCACTGAAGCTTTCTTT. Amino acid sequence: CAWIRGAGTEAFF.

The chain's CDR3 is CASYGQGGPHNEQFF. The CDR3 region has the DNA TGTGCCAGCTATGGGCAGGGAGGGCCTCACAATGAGCAGTTCTTC. V usage is TRBV7-9 and J usage is TRBJ2-1; 7 positions match TRBD2. The V and J ends lost 8 bases and 5 bases, in that order; junction bases with no gene match: 12. This CDR3 has 15 amino acids. Per germline, CDR1 SEHNR and CDR2 FQNEAQ (reference sequence).

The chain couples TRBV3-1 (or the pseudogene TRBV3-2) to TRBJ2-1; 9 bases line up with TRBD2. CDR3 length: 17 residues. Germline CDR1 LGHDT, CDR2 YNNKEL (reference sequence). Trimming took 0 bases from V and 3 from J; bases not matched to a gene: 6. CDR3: CASSQDRASGIYNEQFF. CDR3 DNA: TGTGCCAGCAGCCAAGATCGAGCTAGCGGGATCTACAATGAGCAGTTCTTC.

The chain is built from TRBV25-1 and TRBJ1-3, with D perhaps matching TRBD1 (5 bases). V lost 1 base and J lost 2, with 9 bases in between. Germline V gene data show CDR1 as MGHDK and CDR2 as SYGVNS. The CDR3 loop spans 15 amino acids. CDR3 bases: TGTGCCAGCAGTGAATTCGGGGGTACTGGAAACACCATATATTTT. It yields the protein CASSEFGGTGNTIYF.

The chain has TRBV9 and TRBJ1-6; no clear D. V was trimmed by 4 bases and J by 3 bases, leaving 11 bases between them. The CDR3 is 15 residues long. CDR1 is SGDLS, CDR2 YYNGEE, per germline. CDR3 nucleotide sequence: TGTGCCAGCAGCCCTCGCGAGGACTATAATTCACCCCTCCACTTT. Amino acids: CASSPREDYNSPLHF.

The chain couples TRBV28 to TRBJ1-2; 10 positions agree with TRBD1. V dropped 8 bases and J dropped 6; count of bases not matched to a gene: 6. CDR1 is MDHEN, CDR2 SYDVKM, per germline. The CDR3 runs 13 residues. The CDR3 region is CASGNGTGDGYTF. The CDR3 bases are TGTGCCAGCGGAAACGGGACAGGGGATGGCTACACCTTC.

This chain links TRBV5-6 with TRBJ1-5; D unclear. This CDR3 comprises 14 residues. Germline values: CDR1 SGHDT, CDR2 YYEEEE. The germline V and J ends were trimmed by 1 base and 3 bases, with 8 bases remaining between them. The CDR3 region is CASSLSADNQPQHF. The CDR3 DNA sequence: TGTGCCAGCAGCTTGTCTGCAGACAATCAGCCCCAGCATTTT.

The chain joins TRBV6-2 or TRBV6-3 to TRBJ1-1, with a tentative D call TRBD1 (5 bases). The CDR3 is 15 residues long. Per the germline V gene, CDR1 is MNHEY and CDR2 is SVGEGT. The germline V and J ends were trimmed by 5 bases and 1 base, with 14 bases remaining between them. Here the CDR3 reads CASSAGGKENTEAFF. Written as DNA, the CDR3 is TGTGCCAGCAGTGCGGGGGGTAAGGAGAACACTGAAGCTTTCTTT.

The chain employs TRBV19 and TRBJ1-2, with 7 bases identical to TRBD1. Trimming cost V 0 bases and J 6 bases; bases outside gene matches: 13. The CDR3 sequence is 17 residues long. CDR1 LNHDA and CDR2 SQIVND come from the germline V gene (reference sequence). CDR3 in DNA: TGTGCCAGTAGTATAGATCTAGCCAGGGGGAAGCACCATGGCTACACCTTC. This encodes CASSIDLARGKHHGYTF.

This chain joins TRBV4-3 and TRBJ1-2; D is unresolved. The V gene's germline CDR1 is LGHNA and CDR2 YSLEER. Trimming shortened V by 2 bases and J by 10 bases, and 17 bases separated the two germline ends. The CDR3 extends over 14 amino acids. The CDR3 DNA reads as TGCGCCAGCAGCCAAACTAGGTCCGTCCGGGACTACACCTTC. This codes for CASSQTRSVRDYTF.

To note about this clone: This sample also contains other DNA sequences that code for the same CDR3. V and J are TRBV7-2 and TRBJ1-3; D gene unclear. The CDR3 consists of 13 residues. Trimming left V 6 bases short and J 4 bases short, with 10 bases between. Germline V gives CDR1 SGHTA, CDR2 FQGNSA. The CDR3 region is CASRDSGGNTIYF. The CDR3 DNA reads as TGTGCCAGCAGAGATTCGGGGGGAAACACCATATATTTT.

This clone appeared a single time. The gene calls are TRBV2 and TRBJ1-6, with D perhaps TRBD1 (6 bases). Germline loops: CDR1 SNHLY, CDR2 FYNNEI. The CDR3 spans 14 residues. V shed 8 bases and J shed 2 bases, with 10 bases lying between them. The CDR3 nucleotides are TGTGCCAGCCTTCGGACAGCCTATAATTCACCCCTCCACTTT. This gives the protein CASLRTAYNSPLHF.

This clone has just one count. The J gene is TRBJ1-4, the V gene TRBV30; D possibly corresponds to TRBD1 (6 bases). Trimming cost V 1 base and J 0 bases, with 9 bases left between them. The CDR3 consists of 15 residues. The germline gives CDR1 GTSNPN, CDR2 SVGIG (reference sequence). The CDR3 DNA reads TGTGCCTGGAGTGGGACAGCAGCAACTAATGAAAAACTGTTTTTT. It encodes CAWSGTAATNEKLFF.

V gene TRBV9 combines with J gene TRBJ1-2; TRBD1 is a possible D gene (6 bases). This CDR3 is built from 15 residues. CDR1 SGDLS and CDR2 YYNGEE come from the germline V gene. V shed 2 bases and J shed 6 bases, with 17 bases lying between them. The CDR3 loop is CASSVSLTGSDGYTF. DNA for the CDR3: TGTGCCAGCAGCGTCTCTCTAACAGGGTCGGATGGCTACACCTTC.

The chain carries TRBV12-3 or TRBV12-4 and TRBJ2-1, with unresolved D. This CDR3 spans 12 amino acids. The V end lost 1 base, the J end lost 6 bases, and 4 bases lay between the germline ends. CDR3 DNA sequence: TGTGCCAGCAGTTTAGGACTCAATGAGCAGTTCTTC. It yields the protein CASSLGLNEQFF.

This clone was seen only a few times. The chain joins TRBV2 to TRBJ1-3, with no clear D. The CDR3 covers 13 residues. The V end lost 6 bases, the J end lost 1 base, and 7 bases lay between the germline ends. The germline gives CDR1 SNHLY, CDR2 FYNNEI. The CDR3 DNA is TGTGCCAGCAGGCAGGATTCTGGAAACACCATATATTTT. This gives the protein CASRQDSGNTIYF.

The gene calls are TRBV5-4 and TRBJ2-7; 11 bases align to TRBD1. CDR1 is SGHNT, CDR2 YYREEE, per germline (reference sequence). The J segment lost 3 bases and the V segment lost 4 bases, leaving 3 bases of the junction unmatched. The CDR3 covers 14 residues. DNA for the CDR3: TGTGCCAGCAGCCCGGGGACAGGGGGCTACGAGCAGTACTTC. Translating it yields CASSPGTGGYEQYF.

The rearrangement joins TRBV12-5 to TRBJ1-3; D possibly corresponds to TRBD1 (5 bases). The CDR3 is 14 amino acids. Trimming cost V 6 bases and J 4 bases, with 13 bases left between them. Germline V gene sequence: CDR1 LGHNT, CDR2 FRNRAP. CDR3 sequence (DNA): TGTGCTAGTGGACAAGACAGATCGGGAAACACCATATATTTT. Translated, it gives CASGQDRSGNTIYF. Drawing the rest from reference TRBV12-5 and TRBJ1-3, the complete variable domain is DARVTQTPRHKVTEMGQEVTMRCQPILGHNTVFWYRQTMMQGLELLAYFRNRAPLDDSGMPKDRFSAEMPDATLATLKIQPSEPRDSAVYFCASGQDRSGNTIYFGEGSWLTVV.

The CDR3 sequence is CASSNQQGRSGNTIYF. CDR3 nucleotide sequence: TGTGCCAGCAGCAACCAACAGGGCCGCTCTGGAAACACCATATATTTT. The chain is built from TRBV5-4 and TRBJ1-3; tentative D call: TRBD1 (6 bases). Germline CDR1 and CDR2: SGHNT and YYREEE (reference sequence). Trimming stripped 4 bases from V and 0 bases from J, with 14 bases between. The CDR3 spans 16 residues.

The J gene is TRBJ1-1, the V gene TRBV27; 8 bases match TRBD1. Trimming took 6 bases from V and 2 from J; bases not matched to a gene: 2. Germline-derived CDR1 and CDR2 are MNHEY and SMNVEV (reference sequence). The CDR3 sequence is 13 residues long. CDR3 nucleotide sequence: TGTGCCAGCAGAACAGGGGGTAACACTGAAGCTTTCTTT. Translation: CASRTGGNTEAFF.

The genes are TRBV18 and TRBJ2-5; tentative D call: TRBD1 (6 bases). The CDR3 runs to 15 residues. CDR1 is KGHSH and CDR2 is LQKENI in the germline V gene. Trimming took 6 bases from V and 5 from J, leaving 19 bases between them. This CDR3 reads CASSLQARGRETQYF. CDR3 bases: TGTGCCAGCTCGCTCCAGGCCAGGGGCAGGGAGACCCAGTACTTC.

The CDR3 protein is CAIRDTEAFF. The CDR3 DNA reads TGTGCCATCCGAGACACTGAAGCTTTCTTT. The chain joins TRBV28 to TRBJ1-1; the D is unclear. This CDR3 is built from 10 residues. From germline, CDR1 is MDHEN and CDR2 SYDVKM. V lost 10 bases to trimming and J lost 3 bases, with 6 bases between them.